This T cell receptor beta chain was sequenced in a study of cytomegalovirus exposure and HLA in healthy donors. Whole-study results and caveats: In a later analysis, productive TCRs from donors in an Asian-associated ancestry cluster reportedly carried fewer N-insertions than the cohort mean. For cytomegalovirus status, the classifier reportedly gave diagnoses with high specificity and sensitivity. Earlier analysis looked at TCR beta V segments, and most were productive about 87% or about 30% of the time.

Note on this clone: Antigen: not known.

PCR amplification relied on 60 Vbeta primers (plus 13 Jbeta primers). Here immunoSEQ multiplex PCR was the method, and the copy in TCRdb shows in-frame clones only, minus some. Counted here are 110,000 to 150,000 clones, 75% to 80% occurring once; the ten biggest clones make up about 3.9%. This TCR derives from a man aged 18-30 years in good health and CMV-seronegative. Input material: PBMCs.

DNA of the CDR3: TGCGCCAGCAGCTCAGACAGGGGAAACACCATATATTTT. This gives the protein CASSSDRGNTIYF. The chain couples TRBV5-1 to TRBJ1-3, with D possibly matching TRBD1 (6 bases). The germline V gene encodes CDR1 SGHRS and CDR2 YFSETQ. The CDR3 runs 13 residues. Trimming removed 3 bases from V and 4 bases from J, with 8 bases in between. Combining the CDR3 with reference TRBV5-1 and TRBJ1-3 gives the whole variable domain KAGVTQTPRYLIKTRGQQVTLSCSPISGHRSVSWYQQTPGQGLQFLFEYFSETQRNKGNFPGRFSGRQFSNSRSEMNVSTLELGDSALYLCASSSDRGNTIYFGEGSWLTVV.